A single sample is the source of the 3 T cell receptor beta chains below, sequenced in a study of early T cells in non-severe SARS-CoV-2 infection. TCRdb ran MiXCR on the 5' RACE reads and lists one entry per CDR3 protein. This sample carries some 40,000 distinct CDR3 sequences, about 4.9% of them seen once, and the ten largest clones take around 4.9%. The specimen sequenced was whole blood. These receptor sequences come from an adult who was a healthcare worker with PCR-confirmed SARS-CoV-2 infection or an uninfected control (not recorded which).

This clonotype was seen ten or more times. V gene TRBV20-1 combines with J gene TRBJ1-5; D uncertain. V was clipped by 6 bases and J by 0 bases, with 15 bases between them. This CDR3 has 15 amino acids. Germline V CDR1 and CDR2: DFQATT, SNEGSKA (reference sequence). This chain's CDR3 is CSAVGEGYSNQPQHF. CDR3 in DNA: TGCAGTGCCGTCGGTGAGGGTTATAGCAATCAGCCCCAGCATTTT.

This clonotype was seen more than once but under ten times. The CDR3 protein is CASEDSGSSYNEQFF. The CDR3 DNA follows: TGCGCCAGTGAGGATAGCGGGAGCTCCTACAATGAGCAGTTCTTC. The chain uses TRBV5-1 and TRBJ2-1; 9 nucleotides align to TRBD2. V shed 8 bases and J 0 bases; nucleotides not matched to a gene: 6. There are 15 residues in the CDR3. Germline values: CDR1 SGHRS, CDR2 YFSETQ. Filled out from reference TRBV5-1 and TRBJ2-1, the complete variable domain reads KAGVTQTPRYLIKTRGQQVTLSCSPISGHRSVSWYQQTPGQGLQFLFEYFSETQRNKGNFPGRFSGRQFSNSRSEMNVSTLELGDSALYLCASEDSGSSYNEQFFGPGTRLTVL.

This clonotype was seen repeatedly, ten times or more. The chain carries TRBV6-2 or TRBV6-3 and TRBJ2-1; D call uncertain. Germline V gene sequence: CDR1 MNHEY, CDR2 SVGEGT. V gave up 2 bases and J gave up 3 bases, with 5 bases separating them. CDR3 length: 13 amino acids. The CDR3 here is CASSYASYNEQFF. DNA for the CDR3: TGTGCCAGCAGTTACGCCAGCTACAATGAGCAGTTCTTC.